The next 14 T cell receptor beta chains were all read from a single sample in a study of Graves' ophthalmopathy and Graves' hyperthyroidism. The authors amplified TCR beta CDR3 regions from RNA transcripts. First-round RT-PCR used HTBI primers; second-round multiplex PCR followed. In TCRdb, the multiplex PCR reads were re-called with MiXCR into one record per CDR3 protein. Of roughly 220,000 distinct CDR3 sequences detected, approximately 42% appear once; the ten largest clones hold around 43%. The sequenced sample consisted of peripheral blood. All receptors derive from an adult man with Graves' ophthalmopathy.

The chain combines TRBV6-5 with TRBJ2-3; 10 nucleotides line up with TRBD2. Germline V gene data show CDR1 as MNHEY and CDR2 as SVGAGI. The CDR3 runs 15 residues. The J segment lost 2 bases and the V segment lost 4 bases, leaving 3 bases of the junction unmatched. Written as DNA, the CDR3 is TGTGCCAGCAGTTCTAGCGGGAGCTTCACAGATACGCAGTATTTT. It yields the protein CASSSSGSFTDTQYF.

This clonotype was detected ten times or more. V is TRBV29-1 and J is TRBJ1-2; 8 bases fit TRBD1. J lost 7 bases, V lost 7 bases, and 5 bases had no gene match. The germline V gene has CDR1 SQVTM and CDR2 ANQGSEA. This CDR3 is built from 11 residues. In DNA, the CDR3 is TGCAGCGCCCAGGGGGCTGGTGGCTACACCTTC. Translated: CSAQGAGGYTF.

The chain joins TRBV4-1 to TRBJ2-7, with 9 bases matching TRBD2. The CDR3 is 15 residues long. V was pared by 4 bases and J by 1 base, with 5 bases of the junction left unmatched. Germline V CDR1 and CDR2: MGHRA, YSYEKL. The CDR3 DNA reads as TGCGCCAGCAGCCCGAGACTAGCGGCGTCCTACGAGCAGTACTTC. This gives the protein CASSPRLAASYEQYF.

V and J are TRBV29-1 and TRBJ1-4; 8 bases line up with TRBD1. V was pared by 6 bases and J by 5 bases, with 5 bases of the junction left unmatched. Per germline, CDR1 SQVTM and CDR2 ANQGSEA. The CDR3 sequence is 13 residues long. CDR3 protein: CSVTDRVNEKLFF. The DNA of the CDR3 is TGCAGCGTCACGGACAGGGTGAATGAAAAACTGTTTTTT.

In nucleotides, the CDR3 is TGTGCCAGCAGCCCACAGGGGGTAACTGGAAACACCATATATTTT. It yields the protein CASSPQGVTGNTIYF. The gene calls are TRBV12-3 or TRBV12-4 and TRBJ1-3; TRBD1 matches 8 bases. J gave up 2 bases and V 6 bases, and 6 bases lay outside the gene matches. CDR3 length: 15 amino acids.

This clonotype was seen a few times. The chain joins TRBV9 to TRBJ1-6, with D possibly being TRBD1 (5 bases). Trimming pared 4 bases from V and 6 bases from J, leaving 11 bases between. The V gene's germline CDR1 is SGDLS and CDR2 YYNGEE. This CDR3 contains 14 residues. As DNA, the CDR3 is TGTGCCAGCAGCCAAGACAGTAGTAATTCACCCCTCCACTTT. Translating gives CASSQDSSNSPLHF. The full variable domain, in which reference TRBV9 and TRBJ1-6 provide the parts outside the CDR3, is DSGVTQTPKHLITATGQRVTLRCSPRSGDLSVYWYQQSLDQGLQFLIQYYNGEERAKGNILERFSAQQFPDLHSELNLSSLELGDSALYFCASSQDSSNSPLHFGNGTRLTVT.

This clonotype was seen a handful of times. The genes are TRBV7-8 and TRBJ1-5; no clear D. The CDR3 length is 15 residues. From germline, CDR1 is SGHVS and CDR2 FQNEAQ. Trimming took 5 bases from V and 0 from J, leaving 11 bases between them. CDR3 in amino acids: CASSPGLYSNQPQHF. The CDR3 DNA sequence: TGTGCCAGCAGCCCGGGGTTGTATAGCAATCAGCCCCAGCATTTT.

This clonotype was seen only a few times. In nucleotides, the CDR3 is TGCAGTGCTAGACAGGAGGAAAAACTGTTTTTT. Translating gives CSARQEEKLFF. The V gene is TRBV20-1, the J gene TRBJ1-4, with D unresolved. This CDR3 region has 11 residues. V lost 2 bases to trimming and J lost 8 bases, with 6 bases between them. CDR1 DFQATT and CDR2 SNEGSKA come from the germline V gene (reference sequence).

In its sample, this clonotype was seen once. An end of the junction does not agree with germline; a read error may underlie this. The V gene is TRBV29-1, the J gene TRBJ2-6; tentative D call: TRBD2 (5 bases). The CDR3 covers 15 residues. In germline, CDR1 is SQVTM, CDR2 ANQGSEA. Written as DNA, the CDR3 is TGCAGCGTGGAAGGAGGATCTTCTGGGGCCAACGTCCTGACTTTC. Amino acids: CSVEGGSSGANVLTF.

The chain couples TRBV6-2 or TRBV6-3 to TRBJ1-1, with a tentative D call TRBD1 (5 bases). The CDR3 is 14 residues long. Trimming stripped 8 bases from V and 6 bases from J, with 19 bases between. Germline V gene lookup returns CDR1 MNHEY and CDR2 SVGEGT. The CDR3 sequence: CASHRDRHVSEAFF. The CDR3 bases are TGTGCCAGCCACCGGGACCGCCACGTCTCTGAAGCTTTCTTT.

This clonotype came up once. The chain employs TRBV11-2 and TRBJ2-7; D is undetermined. The V gene's germline CDR1 is SGHAT and CDR2 FQNNGV. Trimming shortened V by 0 bases and J by 7 bases, and 13 bases separated the two germline ends. The CDR3 is 14 residues long. In nucleotides, the CDR3 is TGTGCCAGCAGCTTAGATCGGGTAGCTGGGGAGCAGTACTTC. Amino acid sequence: CASSLDRVAGEQYF.

This clonotype showed up just a few times. The V gene is TRBV10-3, the J gene TRBJ2-7; 9 positions match TRBD1. J lost 3 bases, V lost 10 bases, and 13 bases had no gene match. Germline V gives CDR1 ENHRY, CDR2 SYGVKD. CDR3 size: 15 residues. The CDR3 DNA sequence: TGTGCCAGCAGCTCTCACAGGGGGCGGTTCTACGAGCAGTACTTC. Translation: CASSSHRGRFYEQYF.

The CDR3 loop is CASSSYRGTNEKLFF. CDR3 DNA sequence: TGTGCCAGCAGCTCATACAGGGGGACTAATGAAAAACTGTTTTTT. The V and J genes are TRBV13 and TRBJ1-4; 8 nucleotides align to TRBD1. Germline trimming cut 4 bases from V and 2 bases from J; bases unmatched to any gene: 3. Germline V gene lookup returns CDR1 PRHDT and CDR2 FYEKMQ (reference sequence). CDR3 length: 15 amino acids.

This clonotype was observed once. The V call is TRBV7-9, the J call TRBJ2-2, with D possibly TRBD2 on 5 matching bases. Germline values: CDR1 SEHNR, CDR2 FQNEAQ (reference sequence). Between the trimmed V and J ends, which lost 5 bases and 7 bases, there was a span of 17 bases. The CDR3 runs to 15 residues. CDR3 sequence (DNA): TGTGCCAGCAGCCAAGGTCTAGCCAGAGGCGGGGAGCTGTTTTTT. It is translated as CASSQGLARGGELFF.